This is a list of T cell receptor beta chains from one sample in a study of T cells in Graves' hyperthyroidism and ophthalmopathy. TCRdb ran MiXCR on the multiplex PCR reads and lists one entry per CDR3 protein. The sample carries roughly 560,000 distinct CDR3 sequences, under 15% recorded once. Specimen: blood. These receptors were obtained from a woman in her forties with Graves' ophthalmopathy. Both conserved end residues are part of each CDR3. The D gene is left open where the match is weak. Clone size is not always given. Where it is, it says once, few, many or a class for expanded clones.

clone_size j_call cdr3_length v_call d_call cdr3_nt cdr3_aa
. TRBJ1-2 13 TRBV6-1 . TGTGCCAGCGTCACCAGCCCTAACTATGGCTACACCTTC CASVTSPNYGYTF
few TRBJ2-7 15 TRBV4-1 . TGCGCCAGCAGCCAAGGTTCTAGGAGCTCCTACGAGCAGTACTTC CASSQGSRSSYEQYF
few TRBJ2-2 14 TRBV7-3 . TGTGCCAGCAGCCCAAGTCCGGGAGCCGGGGAGCTGTTTTTT CASSPSPGAGELFF
. TRBJ2-7 14 TRBV19 . TGTGCCAGTAGTATCGGGGGGCTATACGACGAGCAGTACTTC CASSIGGLYDEQYF
many TRBJ2-4 13 TRBV12-3/TRBV12-4 . TGTGCCAGCAGGGAGGGGGGAATCGGCATTCAGTACTTC CASREGGIGIQYF
many TRBJ2-7 16 TRBV6-4 . TGTGCCAGCAGTGCTCGAAAGGGTCTCCACCGCTACGAGCAGTACTTC CASSARKGLHRYEQYF
. TRBJ1-2 12 TRBV28 . TGTGCCAGCAGTGACCTCTGGGACGGCTACACCTTC CASSDLWDGYTF
many TRBJ2-2 14 TRBV12-3/TRBV12-4 TRBD2 TGTGCCAGCAGTTTCTACGGGGGGACCGGGGAGCTGTTTTTT CASSFYGGTGELFF
many TRBJ2-3 15 TRBV29-1 . TGCAGCGCCCCGCGGGACCTCGGAGACACAGATACGCAGTATTTT CSAPRDLGDTDTQYF
many TRBJ2-2 16 TRBV12-3/TRBV12-4 . TGTGCCAGCAGTAGTCACAGGGGACTCAACACCGGGGAGCTGTTTTTT CASSSHRGLNTGELFF
. TRBJ2-2 13 TRBV19 . TGTGCCAGTAACGGGAGAGGTACCGGGGAGCTGTTTTTT CASNGRGTGELFF
many TRBJ1-5 13 TRBV29-1 . TGCAGCGTTGATGAGGGAGCGGGTCAGCCCCAGCATTTT CSVDEGAGQPQHF
many TRBJ2-5 16 TRBV28 TRBD1 TGTGCCAGCACCATGACAGGGATGGCTATTGGAGAGACCCAGTACTTC CASTMTGMAIGETQYF
many TRBJ2-7 13 TRBV11-2 TRBD2 TGTGCCAGCAGCTTAAGACTAGCGGACGAGCAGTACTTC CASSLRLADEQYF
many TRBJ2-7 14 TRBV15 . TGTGCCACCAGCAGAGAGGGGGATTCCTACGAGCAGTACTTC CATSREGDSYEQYF
many TRBJ1-3 13 TRBV6-2/TRBV6-3 . TGTGCCAGCAGTTACGGCCCTGGAAACACCATATATTTT CASSYGPGNTIYF
many TRBJ1-1 15 TRBV5-1 TRBD1 TGCGCCAGCAGCACGCGACAGGGTGGGAACACTGAAGCTTTCTTT CASSTRQGGNTEAFF
. TRBJ1-2 14 TRBV7-3 . TGTGCCAGCAGCTTATTTTCGGGATACTATGGCTACACCTTC CASSLFSGYYGYTF
. TRBJ2-6 13 TRBV30 . TGTGCCTACGATGGGGCTGGGGCCAACGTCCTGACTTTC CAYDGAGANVLTF
many TRBJ2-2 14 TRBV6-5 . TGTGCCAGCAGTTACTCGAGACACACCGGGGAGCTGTTTTTT CASSYSRHTGELFF
few TRBJ2-3 11 TRBV11-2 . TGTGCCAGCAGCATCGCTGGTACGCAGTATTTT CASSIAGTQYF
many TRBJ2-7 19 TRBV5-1 . TGCGCCAGCAGCCAGGGAGATCGGCGGGAAGGAAGGATAGTCTACGAGCAGTACTTC CASSQGDRREGRIVYEQYF
. TRBJ2-7 15 TRBV12-3/TRBV12-4 . TGTGCCAGCAGTTTACGGTTGGGGGTTGGATACGAGCAGTACTTC CASSLRLGVGYEQYF
. TRBJ2-5 15 TRBV28 TRBD2 TGTGCCAGCACCCCCAGGGCGGGAGTTTATGAGACCCAGTACTTC CASTPRAGVYETQYF
. TRBJ1-1 14 TRBV9 TRBD1 TGTGCCAGCAGCGCTATAACAGGGGACACTGAAGCTTTCTTT CASSAITGDTEAFF
many TRBJ2-7 13 TRBV6-1 TRBD2 TGTGCCACCAGAAGCGGGATTACGCAGGAGCAGTACTTC CATRSGITQEQYF
few TRBJ2-5 14 TRBV19 TRBD2 TGTGCCAGTAGTATTCGGGGGAGGGAAGAGACCCAGTACTTC CASSIRGREETQYF
many TRBJ1-1 14 TRBV11-3 . TGTGCCAGCAGCTTAGGGCACGGTGAACCTGAAGCTTTCTTT CASSLGHGEPEAFF
. TRBJ2-2 15 TRBV5-1 . TGCGCCAGCAGCGGGGACCCAGGGACGAGCGGGGAGCTGTTTTTT CASSGDPGTSGELFF
few TRBJ1-5 14 TRBV20-1 TRBD1 TGCAGTGCTGGGACAGGGGGAGATGATCAGCCCCAGCATTTT CSAGTGGDDQPQHF
many TRBJ2-1 13 TRBV6-2/TRBV6-3 . TGTGCCAGCATCTCTTGGACATACAATGAGCAGTTCTTC CASISWTYNEQFF
many TRBJ1-1 13 TRBV19 . TGTGCCAGTAGTACAGGGGATCGCACTGAAGCTTTCTTT CASSTGDRTEAFF
many TRBJ2-2 18 TRBV28 TRBD1 TGTGCCAGCAGTTCCACCCGGGACAGGGACTCGAACACCGGGGAGCTGTTTTTT CASSSTRDRDSNTGELFF
many TRBJ2-7 14 TRBV5-1 . TGCGCCAGCAGCTTGGGAGGAGGGTCTGTCGAGCAGTACTTC CASSLGGGSVEQYF
many TRBJ2-2 15 TRBV12-3/TRBV12-4 . TGTGCCAGCAGTCTCTTGGGACCCATGACCGGGGAGCTGTTTTTT CASSLLGPMTGELFF
many TRBJ2-7 16 TRBV28 . TGTGCCAGCAGTTTAGGTAGCACAGGGCTCTCGGAGGAGCAGTACTTC CASSLGSTGLSEEQYF
few TRBJ2-3 19 TRBV20-1 TRBD2 TGCAGTGCCCCCCGATCGGGGCTAGCGGGAACCCAACCTACAGATACGCAGTATTTT CSAPRSGLAGTQPTDTQYF
few TRBJ2-7 14 TRBV7-9 TRBD1 TGTGCCGGGGGCGGGACAGGGCGCTCCTACGAGCAGTACTTC CAGGGTGRSYEQYF
few TRBJ2-5 15 TRBV9 . TGTGCCAGCAGCGTAGGCCACGAAGACCAAGAGACCCAGTACTTC CASSVGHEDQETQYF
. TRBJ2-7 13 TRBV7-8 . TGTGCCAGCAGCTTATGGGGAGAAGGCGAGCAGTACTTC CASSLWGEGEQYF
. TRBJ1-2 13 TRBV28 . TGTGCCAGCGAGGAGAGGGGCCGATATGGCTACACCTTC CASEERGRYGYTF
. TRBJ2-7 15 TRBV19 TRBD2 TGTGCCAGTAGTCTGGCGGGAGGGTTTACCTACGAGCAGTACTTC CASSLAGGFTYEQYF
many TRBJ2-7 13 TRBV6-1 TRBD1 TGTGCCAGCAGACGGACAGGGGGCTACGAGCAGTACTTC CASRRTGGYEQYF
few TRBJ2-2 15 TRBV5-5 TRBD2 TGTGCCAGCAGCCGGGGGGATCTAGACACCGGGGAGCTGTTTTTT CASSRGDLDTGELFF
. TRBJ2-2 16 TRBV12-3/TRBV12-4 . TGTGCCAGCAGCACTTGGGACTCGTCGAACACCGGGGAGCTGTTTTTT CASSTWDSSNTGELFF
many TRBJ2-7 15 TRBV28 TRBD2 TGTGCCAGCAGTTGGGGGGGGACGCGCAATTACGAGCAGTACTTC CASSWGGTRNYEQYF
. TRBJ1-6 14 TRBV27 . TGTGCCAGCGGCCAGGAGTTGTATAATTCACCCCTCCACTTT CASGQELYNSPLHF
. TRBJ1-2 15 TRBV12-3/TRBV12-4 . TGTGCCAGCACCCCTGACCTAGAGTCTAACTATGGCTACACCTTC CASTPDLESNYGYTF
once TRBJ2-7 16 TRBV20-1 TRBD2 TGCAGTGCTAGAGCCGCCGGACTAGCGATGACCTACGAGCAGTACTTC CSARAAGLAMTYEQYF
. TRBJ2-2 15 TRBV9 . TGTGCCAGCACCCGCAGACTCGCGAACACCGGGGAGCTGTTTTTT CASTRRLANTGELFF
. TRBJ1-2 15 TRBV18 . TGTGCCAGCTCACCAAAAATGGGGACTGACTATGGCTACACCTTC CASSPKMGTDYGYTF
few TRBJ2-7 18 TRBV12-5 TRBD2 TGTGCTAGTGGTTTGTTGTCTCTAGCGGGAGGTTTTAGGTACGAGCAGTACTTC CASGLLSLAGGFRYEQYF
. TRBJ2-5 15 TRBV7-2 TRBD2 TGTGCCAGCAGCTTAGGTCTAGCGGTCCGCGAGACCCAGTGCTTC CASSLGLAVRETQCF
many TRBJ2-2 17 TRBV28 . TGTGCCAGCAGTTTCGACGCGAGCGGACATAACACCGGGGAGCTGTTTTTT CASSFDASGHNTGELFF